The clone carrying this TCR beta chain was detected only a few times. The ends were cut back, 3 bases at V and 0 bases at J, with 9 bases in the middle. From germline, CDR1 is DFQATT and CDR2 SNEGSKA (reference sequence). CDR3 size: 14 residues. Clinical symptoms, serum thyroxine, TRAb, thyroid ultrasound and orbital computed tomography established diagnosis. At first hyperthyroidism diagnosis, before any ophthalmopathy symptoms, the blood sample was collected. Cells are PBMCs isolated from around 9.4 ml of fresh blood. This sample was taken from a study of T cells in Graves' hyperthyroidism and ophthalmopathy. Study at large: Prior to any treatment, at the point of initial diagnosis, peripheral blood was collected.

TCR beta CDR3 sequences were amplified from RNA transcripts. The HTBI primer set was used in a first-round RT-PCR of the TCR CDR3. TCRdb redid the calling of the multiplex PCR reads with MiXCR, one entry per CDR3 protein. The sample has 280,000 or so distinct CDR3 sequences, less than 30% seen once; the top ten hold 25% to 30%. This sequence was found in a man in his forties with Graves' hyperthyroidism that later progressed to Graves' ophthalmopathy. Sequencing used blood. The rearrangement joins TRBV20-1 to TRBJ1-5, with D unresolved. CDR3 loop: CSASAGYSNQPQHF. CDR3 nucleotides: TGCAGTGCTAGCGCAGGATATAGCAATCAGCCCCAGCATTTT.